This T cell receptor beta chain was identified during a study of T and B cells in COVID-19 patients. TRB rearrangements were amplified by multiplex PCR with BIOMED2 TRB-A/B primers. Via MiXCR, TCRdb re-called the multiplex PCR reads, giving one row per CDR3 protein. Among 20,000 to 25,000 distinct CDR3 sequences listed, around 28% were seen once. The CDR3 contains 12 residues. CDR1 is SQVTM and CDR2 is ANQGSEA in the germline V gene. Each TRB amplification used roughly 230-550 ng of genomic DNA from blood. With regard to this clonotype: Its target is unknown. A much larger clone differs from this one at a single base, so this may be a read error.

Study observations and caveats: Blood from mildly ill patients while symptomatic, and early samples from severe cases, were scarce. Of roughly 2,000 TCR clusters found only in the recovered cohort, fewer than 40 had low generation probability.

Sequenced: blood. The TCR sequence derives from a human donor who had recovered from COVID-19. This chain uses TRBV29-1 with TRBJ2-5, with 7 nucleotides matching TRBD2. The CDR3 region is CSEGGVQETQYF. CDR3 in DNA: TGCAGTGAGGGAGGGGTCCAAGAGACCCAGTACTTC. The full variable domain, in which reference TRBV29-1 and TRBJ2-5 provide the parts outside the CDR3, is SAVISQKPSRDICQRGTSLTIQCQVDSQVTMMFWYRQQPGQSLTLIATANQGSEATYESGFVIDKFPISRPNLTFSTLTVSNMSPEDSSIYLCSEGGVQETQYFGPGTRLLVL.